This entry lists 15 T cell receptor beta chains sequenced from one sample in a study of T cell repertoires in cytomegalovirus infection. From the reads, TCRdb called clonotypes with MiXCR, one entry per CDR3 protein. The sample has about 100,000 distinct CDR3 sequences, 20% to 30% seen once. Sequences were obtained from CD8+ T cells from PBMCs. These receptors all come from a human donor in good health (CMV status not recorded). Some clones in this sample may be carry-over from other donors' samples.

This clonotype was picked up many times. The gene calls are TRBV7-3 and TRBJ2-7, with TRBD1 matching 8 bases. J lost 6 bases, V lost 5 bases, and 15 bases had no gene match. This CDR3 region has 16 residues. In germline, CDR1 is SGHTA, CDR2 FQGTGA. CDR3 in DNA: TGTGCCAGCAGCCCCAGCTGGGGACAGGCCGCCCGCGAGCAGTACTTC. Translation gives CASSPSWGQAAREQYF.

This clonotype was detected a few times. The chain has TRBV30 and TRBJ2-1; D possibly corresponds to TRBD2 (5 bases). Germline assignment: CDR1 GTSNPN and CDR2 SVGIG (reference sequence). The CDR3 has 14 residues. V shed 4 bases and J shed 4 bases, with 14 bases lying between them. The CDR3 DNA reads TGTGCCTGGACCGGGCCGCCGGGATACAATGAGCAGTTCTTC. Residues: CAWTGPPGYNEQFF.

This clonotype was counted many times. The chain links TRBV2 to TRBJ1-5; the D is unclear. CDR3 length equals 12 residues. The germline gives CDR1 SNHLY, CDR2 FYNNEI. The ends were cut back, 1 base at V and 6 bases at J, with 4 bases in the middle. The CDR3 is CASSEGGQPQHF. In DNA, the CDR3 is TGTGCCAGCAGTGAAGGGGGTCAGCCCCAGCATTTT.

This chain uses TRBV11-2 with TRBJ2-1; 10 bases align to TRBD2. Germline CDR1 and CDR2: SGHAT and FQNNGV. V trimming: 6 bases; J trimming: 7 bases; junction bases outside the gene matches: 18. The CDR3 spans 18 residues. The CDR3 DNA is TGTGCCAGCAGTCAAACGGGTTTGGTAGCGGGGGGCCTAAATGAGCAGTTCTTC. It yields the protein CASSQTGLVAGGLNEQFF.

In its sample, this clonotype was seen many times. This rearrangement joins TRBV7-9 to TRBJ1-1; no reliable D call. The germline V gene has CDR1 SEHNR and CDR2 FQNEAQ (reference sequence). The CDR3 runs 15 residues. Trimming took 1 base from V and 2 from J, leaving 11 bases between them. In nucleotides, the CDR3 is TGTGCCAGCAGCTTAGGTGGGGTATATAACACTGAAGCTTTCTTT. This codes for CASSLGGVYNTEAFF.

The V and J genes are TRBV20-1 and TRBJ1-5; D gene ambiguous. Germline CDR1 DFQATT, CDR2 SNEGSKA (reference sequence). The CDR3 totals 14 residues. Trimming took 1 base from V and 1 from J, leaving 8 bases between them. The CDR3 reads CSARAPNSNQPQHF. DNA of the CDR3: TGCAGTGCTAGAGCCCCAAACAGCAATCAGCCCCAGCATTTT.

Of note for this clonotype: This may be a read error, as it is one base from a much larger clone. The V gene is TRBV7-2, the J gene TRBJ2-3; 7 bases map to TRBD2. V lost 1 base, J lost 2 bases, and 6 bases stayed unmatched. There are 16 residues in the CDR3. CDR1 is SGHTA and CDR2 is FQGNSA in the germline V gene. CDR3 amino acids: CASSLELASSTDTQYF. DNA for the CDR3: TGTGCCAGCAGCTTAGAACTAGCGAGTTCCACAGATACGCAGTATTTT.

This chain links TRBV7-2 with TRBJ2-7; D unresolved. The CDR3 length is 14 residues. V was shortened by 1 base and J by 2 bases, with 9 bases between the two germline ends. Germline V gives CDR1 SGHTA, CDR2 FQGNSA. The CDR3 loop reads CASSLGSLTYEQYF. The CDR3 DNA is TGTGCCAGCAGCTTAGGATCTTTGACCTACGAGCAGTACTTC.

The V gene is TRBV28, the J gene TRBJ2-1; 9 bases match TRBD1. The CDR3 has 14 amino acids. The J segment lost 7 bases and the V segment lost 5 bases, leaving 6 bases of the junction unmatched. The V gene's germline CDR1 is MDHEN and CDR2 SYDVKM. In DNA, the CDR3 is TGTGCCAGCAGTGGGGACAGGGCATTAAATGAGCAGTTCTTC. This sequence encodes CASSGDRALNEQFF.

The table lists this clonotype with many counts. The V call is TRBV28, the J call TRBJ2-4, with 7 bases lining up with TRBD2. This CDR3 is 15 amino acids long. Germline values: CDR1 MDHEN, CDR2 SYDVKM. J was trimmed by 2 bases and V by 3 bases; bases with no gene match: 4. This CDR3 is CASSFGGGSKNIQYF. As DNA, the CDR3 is TGTGCCAGCAGTTTTGGGGGGGGGTCCAAAAACATTCAGTACTTC. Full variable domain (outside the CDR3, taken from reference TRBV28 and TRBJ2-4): DVKVTQSSRYLVKRTGEKVFLECVQDMDHENMFWYRQDPGLGLRLIYFSYDVKMKEKGDIPEGYSVSREKKERFSLILESASTNQTSMYLCASSFGGGSKNIQYFGAGTRLSVL.

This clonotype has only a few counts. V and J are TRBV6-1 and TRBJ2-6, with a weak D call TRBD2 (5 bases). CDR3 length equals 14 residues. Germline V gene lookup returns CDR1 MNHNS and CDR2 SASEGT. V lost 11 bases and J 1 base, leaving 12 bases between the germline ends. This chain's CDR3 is CAATGISGANVLTF. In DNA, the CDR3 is TGTGCCGCGACGGGGATATCTGGGGCCAACGTCCTGACTTTC.

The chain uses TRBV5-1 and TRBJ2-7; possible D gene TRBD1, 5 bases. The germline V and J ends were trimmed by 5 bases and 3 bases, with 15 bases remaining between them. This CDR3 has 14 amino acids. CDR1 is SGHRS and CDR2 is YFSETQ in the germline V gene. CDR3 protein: CASRGDSLYYEQYF. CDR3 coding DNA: TGCGCCAGCAGAGGGGATAGCCTTTACTACGAGCAGTACTTC.

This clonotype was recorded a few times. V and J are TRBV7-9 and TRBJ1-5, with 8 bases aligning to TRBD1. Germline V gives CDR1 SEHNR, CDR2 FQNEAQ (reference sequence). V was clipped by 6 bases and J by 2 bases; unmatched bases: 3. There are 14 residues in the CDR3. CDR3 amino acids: CASRSDRGNQPQHF. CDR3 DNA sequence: TGTGCCAGCAGATCGGACAGGGGCAATCAGCCCCAGCATTTT.

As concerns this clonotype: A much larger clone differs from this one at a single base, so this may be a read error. The CDR3 loop reads CASSYRTIGFEAFF. As DNA, the CDR3 is TGTGCCAGCAGCTACCGGACCATAGGGTTTGAAGCTTTCTTT. The rearrangement joins TRBV7-2 to TRBJ1-1; D gene uncertain. V lost 4 bases to trimming and J lost 7 bases, with 16 bases between them. Germline values: CDR1 SGHTA, CDR2 FQGNSA. This CDR3 has 14 residues.

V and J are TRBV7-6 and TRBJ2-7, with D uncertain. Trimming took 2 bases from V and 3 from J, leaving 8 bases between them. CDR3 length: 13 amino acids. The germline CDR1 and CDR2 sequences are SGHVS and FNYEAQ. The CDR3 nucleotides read TGTGCCAGCAGCTTACCCAGAGTCTACGAGCAGTACTTC. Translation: CASSLPRVYEQYF.